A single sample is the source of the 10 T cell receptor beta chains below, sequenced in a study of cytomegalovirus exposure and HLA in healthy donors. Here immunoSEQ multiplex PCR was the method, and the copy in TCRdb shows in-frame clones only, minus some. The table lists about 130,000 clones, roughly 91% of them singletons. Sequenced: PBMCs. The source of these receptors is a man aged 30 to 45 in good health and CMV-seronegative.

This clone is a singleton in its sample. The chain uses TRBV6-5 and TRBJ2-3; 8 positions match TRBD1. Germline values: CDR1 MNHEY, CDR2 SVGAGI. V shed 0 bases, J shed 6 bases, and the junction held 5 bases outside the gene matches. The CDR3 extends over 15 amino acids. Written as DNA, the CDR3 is TGTGCCAGCAGTTACTCGAGCAGGGGGCCGGATACGCAGTATTTT. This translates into CASSYSSRGPDTQYF.

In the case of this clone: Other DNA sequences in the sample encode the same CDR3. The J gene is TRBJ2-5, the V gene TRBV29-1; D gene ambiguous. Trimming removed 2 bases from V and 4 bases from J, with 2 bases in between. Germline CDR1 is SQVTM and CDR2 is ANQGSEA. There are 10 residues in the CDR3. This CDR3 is CSVERETQYF. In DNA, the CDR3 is TGCAGCGTTGAACGAGAGACCCAGTACTTC.

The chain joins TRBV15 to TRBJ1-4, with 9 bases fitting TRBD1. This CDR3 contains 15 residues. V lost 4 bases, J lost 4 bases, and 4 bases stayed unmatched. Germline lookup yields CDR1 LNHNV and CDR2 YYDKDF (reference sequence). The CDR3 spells CATSTGTGYNEKLFF. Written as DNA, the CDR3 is TGTGCCACCAGCACCGGGACAGGGTATAATGAAAAACTGTTTTTT.

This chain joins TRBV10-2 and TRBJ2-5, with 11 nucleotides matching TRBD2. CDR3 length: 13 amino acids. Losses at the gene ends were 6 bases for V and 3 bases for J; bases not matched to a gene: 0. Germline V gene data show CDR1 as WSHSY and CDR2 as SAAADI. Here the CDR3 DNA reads TGCGCCAGCAGACTAGCGGGGGAAGAGACCCAGTACTTC. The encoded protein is CASRLAGEETQYF.

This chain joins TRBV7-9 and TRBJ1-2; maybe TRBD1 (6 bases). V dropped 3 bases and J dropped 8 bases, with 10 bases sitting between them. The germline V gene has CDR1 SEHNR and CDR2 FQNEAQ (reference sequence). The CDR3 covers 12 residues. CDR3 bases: TGTGCCAGCAGCTTTCAGGGGACGGGCTACACCTTC. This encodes CASSFQGTGYTF.

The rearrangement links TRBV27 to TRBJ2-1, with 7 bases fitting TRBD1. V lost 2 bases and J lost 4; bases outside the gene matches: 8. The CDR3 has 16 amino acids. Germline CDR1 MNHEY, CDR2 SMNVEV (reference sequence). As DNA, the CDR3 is TGTGCCAGCAGTTTAAATTATGGGACAGTTTACAATGAGCAGTTCTTC. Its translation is CASSLNYGTVYNEQFF.

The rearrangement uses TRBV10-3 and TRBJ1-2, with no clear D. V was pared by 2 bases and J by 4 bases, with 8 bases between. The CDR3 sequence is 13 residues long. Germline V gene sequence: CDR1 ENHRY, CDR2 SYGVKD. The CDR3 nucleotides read TGTGCCATCAGTGAGCCAGGTATCTATGGCTACACCTTC. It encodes CAISEPGIYGYTF.

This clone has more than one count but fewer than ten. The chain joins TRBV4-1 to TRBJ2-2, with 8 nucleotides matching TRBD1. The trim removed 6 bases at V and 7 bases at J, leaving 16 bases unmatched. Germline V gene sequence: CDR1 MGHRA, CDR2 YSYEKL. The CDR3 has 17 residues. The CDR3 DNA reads TGCGCCAGCAGGGGTACGTCCTTCAGGGGGCAGGGCGGGGAGCTGTTTTTT. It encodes CASRGTSFRGQGGELFF.

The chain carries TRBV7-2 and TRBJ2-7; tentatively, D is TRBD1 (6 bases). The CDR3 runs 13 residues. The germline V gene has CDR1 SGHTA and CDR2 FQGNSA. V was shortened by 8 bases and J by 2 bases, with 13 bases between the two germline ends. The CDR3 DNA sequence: TGTGCCAGCGCCCAGAGGGGGACCTACGAGCAGTACTTC. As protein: CASAQRGTYEQYF.

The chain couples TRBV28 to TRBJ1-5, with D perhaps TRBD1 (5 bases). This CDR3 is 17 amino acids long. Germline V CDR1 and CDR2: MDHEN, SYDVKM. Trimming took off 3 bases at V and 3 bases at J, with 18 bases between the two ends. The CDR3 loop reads CASSFFTQGRSNQPQHF. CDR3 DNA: TGTGCCAGCAGTTTTTTTACGCAGGGAAGGTCCAATCAGCCCCAGCATTTT.